Listed here are 2 T cell receptor beta chains from one sample, sequenced in a study of CD8+ T cells in alopecia areata. RNA, once extracted, was reverse transcribed into cDNA for use as the sequencing template. Sequencing was performed with immunoSEQ multiplex PCR; in TCRdb, only in-frame clones are kept and a portion is missing. The table records 60,000 to 85,000 clones, around 61% of them present only once. Sample treatment: oral pan-JAK inhibitor, 5-10 mg twice daily. Sequences were derived from CD8+ T cells sorted from blood, sampled at week 24, from a patient treated with tofacitinib. Receptor source: a human donor with alopecia areata.

The chain joins TRBV4-3 to TRBJ2-2; TRBD2 agrees at 16 bases. The CDR3 is made up of 18 amino acids. The germline V gene encodes CDR1 LGHNA and CDR2 YSLEER. V was pared by 0 bases and J by 7 bases, with 5 bases of the junction left unmatched. This CDR3 reads CASSQDRGLAGGFGELFF. As DNA, the CDR3 is TGCGCCAGCAGCCAAGATAGGGGACTAGCGGGAGGGTTCGGGGAGCTGTTTTTT.

CDR3 nucleotides: TGCGCCAGCAGCCAAGTCGGGGGACAGGGCGACCGAGATACGCAGTATTTT. It codes for CASSQVGGQGDRDTQYF. The V and J genes are TRBV4-1 and TRBJ2-3; 9 nucleotides align to TRBD1. The V segment lost 1 base and the J segment 5 bases; nucleotides outside the gene matches: 10. Germline lookup yields CDR1 MGHRA and CDR2 YSYEKL. This CDR3 contains 17 residues.